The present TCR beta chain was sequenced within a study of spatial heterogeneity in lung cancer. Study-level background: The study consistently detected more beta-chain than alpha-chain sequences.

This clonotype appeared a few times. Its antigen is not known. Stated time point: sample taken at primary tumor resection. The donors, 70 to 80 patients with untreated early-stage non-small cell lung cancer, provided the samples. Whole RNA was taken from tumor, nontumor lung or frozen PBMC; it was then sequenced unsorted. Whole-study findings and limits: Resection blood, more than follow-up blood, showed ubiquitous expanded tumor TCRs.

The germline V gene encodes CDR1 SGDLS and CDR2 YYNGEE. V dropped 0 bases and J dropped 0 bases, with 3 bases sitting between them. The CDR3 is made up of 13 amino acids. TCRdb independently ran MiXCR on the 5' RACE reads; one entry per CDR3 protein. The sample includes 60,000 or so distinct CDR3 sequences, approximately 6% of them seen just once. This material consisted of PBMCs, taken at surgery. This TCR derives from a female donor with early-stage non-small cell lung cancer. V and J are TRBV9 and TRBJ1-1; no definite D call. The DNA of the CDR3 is TGTGCCAGCAGCGTAGAGATGAACACTGAAGCTTTCTTT. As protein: CASSVEMNTEAFF.